This T cell receptor beta chain was sequenced for a study of vaccination and CD4 T cells after COVID-19. The wider study: Once diagnosed, patients had post-COVID samples drawn a median approximately 93 days later (range 35 to 161). Cells received overlapping spike peptides from SARS-CoV-2, HCoV-NL63, HCoV-OC43 and HCoV-229E as stimulation.

There are 17 residues in the CDR3. With 8 bases clipped from V and 4 bases from J, the junction kept 11 bases outside the gene matches. Of note for this clonotype: Its specificity is not known.

An Oncomine TCR Beta short-read assay was used to sequence the DNA from cultured CD4+ T cells. TCRdb reanalysed the PCR reads using MiXCR and keeps one entry per CDR3 protein. The profile shows roughly 13,000 distinct CDR3 sequences, less than 70% of them singletons. Whole-study findings and limits: Only post-vaccination samples contained a median about 86% of the reactive clones in convalescent patients.

Stated treatment: roughly nine-day PBMC culture with coronavirus spike peptide pools or control peptides (ViraFEST assay). ViraFEST expanded antigen-specific T cells with peptide pools, then sequenced TCRs. Sequenced sample: CD4+ T cells from blood, cultured in vitro. The TCR comes from a human donor who had recovered from COVID-19. The rearrangement joins TRBV23-1 to TRBJ2-7, with 16 bases fitting TRBD2. TRBV23-1 is sorted into the ORF group, with uncertain function. The CDR3 loop is CASRGTSGRGRFYEQYF. CDR3 bases: TGCGCCAGCCGGGGGACTAGCGGGAGGGGCCGATTTTACGAGCAGTACTTC.